A single sample is the source of the 30 T cell receptor beta chains below, sequenced in a study of shared clonotypes between healthy human individuals. Profiled with immunoSEQ multiplex PCR; TCRdb holds only in-frame clones, not every one. The data hold roughly 1,800,000 clones, with approximately 94% observed a single time. Naive CD8 cells, CD45RO-negative and positively selected for CCR7, excluded terminally differentiated effector memory CD45RA+ cells. The specimen was naive CD8+ T cells sorted from blood. These receptor sequences come from a man aged 18-30 years in good health.

This clone was recorded a few times. The chain couples TRBV19 to TRBJ1-1, with D unclear. Germline CDR1 and CDR2: LNHDA and SQIVND (reference sequence). The CDR3 spans 15 residues. V was trimmed by 3 bases and J by 1 base, leaving 12 bases between them. This CDR3 reads CASSMIGYGNTEAFF. The CDR3 nucleotides read TGTGCCAGTAGTATGATAGGGTACGGGAACACTGAAGCTTTCTTT.

The chain recombines TRBV13 with TRBJ2-5, with TRBD2 matching over 10 bases. The CDR3 length is 19 residues. Unmatched junction bases numbered 19, after V lost 5 bases and J lost 4 bases. Germline V gene sequence: CDR1 PRHDT, CDR2 FYEKMQ (reference sequence). The CDR3 loop reads CASSHHWALAGEVAETQYF. Here the CDR3 DNA reads TGTGCCAGCAGCCACCACTGGGCGCTAGCGGGGGAGGTTGCAGAGACCCAGTACTTC.

V gene TRBV4-1 combines with J gene TRBJ1-2; 7 bases agree with TRBD1. CDR3 length: 13 amino acids. Trimming removed 4 bases from V and 7 bases from J; junction bases left unmatched: 6. Germline values: CDR1 MGHRA, CDR2 YSYEKL. The chain's CDR3 is CASSPEGAVGYTF. CDR3 nucleotides: TGCGCCAGCAGCCCAGAGGGGGCAGTTGGCTACACCTTC.

The rearrangement uses TRBV2 and TRBJ2-1; 10 bases match TRBD1. V dropped 6 bases and J dropped 4; count of bases not matched to a gene: 6. The CDR3 spans 15 residues. CDR1 SNHLY and CDR2 FYNNEI come from the germline V gene. The CDR3, as DNA: TGTGCCAGCAGACTCGGGACAGGGGCTTACAATGAGCAGTTCTTC. Its protein is CASRLGTGAYNEQFF.

V gene TRBV12-2 combines with J gene TRBJ1-2; the D segment call TRBD1 is taken from the table without a DNA check. TRBV12-2 is termed a pseudogene. CDR3 size: 18 residues. The chain's CDR3 is CASRLARGATRGMDGYTF. CDR3 nucleotide sequence: TGTGCAAGTCGCTTAGCGCGTGGGGCGACCAGGGGCATGGATGGCTACACCTTC.

CDR3: CASSRLDGALLNSPLHF. In nucleotides, the CDR3 is TGTGCCAGCAGCCGACTGGACGGAGCCTTGCTAAATTCACCCCTCCACTTT. The chain employs TRBV7-2 and TRBJ1-6, with D unresolved. This CDR3 region has 17 residues. The germline CDR1 and CDR2 sequences are SGHTA and FQGNSA. The V end was cut by 5 bases, the J end by 7 bases, with 21 bases between.

This clone was detected once. The chain is built from TRBV4-1 and TRBJ2-7; 8 bases align to TRBD1. J gave up 4 bases and V 4 bases, and 15 bases lay outside the gene matches. Germline CDR1 MGHRA, CDR2 YSYEKL. The CDR3 totals 17 residues. CDR3 DNA sequence: TGCGCCAGCAGCCCTCCCGGCGGACCAGGGGGCGGGTACGAGCAGTACTTC. This codes for CASSPPGGPGGGYEQYF.

Concerning this clone: This CDR3 is also generated by other DNA sequences in the sample. The chain joins TRBV7-9 to TRBJ1-1; D not certain. CDR3 length: 12 amino acids. The germline V and J ends were trimmed by 2 bases and 2 bases, with 3 bases remaining between them. Per germline, CDR1 SEHNR and CDR2 FQNEAQ (reference sequence). CDR3 bases: TGTGCCAGCAGCTTAAGCAACACTGAAGCTTTCTTT. Its protein product is CASSLSNTEAFF.

The J gene is TRBJ2-5, the V gene TRBV6-5; TRBD1 agrees at 9 bases. The J call could be wrong; TRBJ2-7 is a better fit for the DNA end. Germline lookup yields CDR1 MNHEY and CDR2 SVGAGI. The CDR3 totals 14 residues. DNA for the CDR3: TGTGCCAGCACCCCGGGACAGGGTAGCTACGAGCAGTACTTC. This gives the protein CASTPGQGSYEQYF.

J is TRBJ2-1 and V is TRBV9; no clear D gene. CDR3 length: 14 amino acids. Trimming took 0 bases from V and 5 from J, leaving 9 bases between them. The V gene's germline CDR1 is SGDLS and CDR2 YYNGEE. The DNA of the CDR3 is TGTGCCAGCAGCGTAGGGAGCTGGGACAATGAGCAGTTCTTC. As protein: CASSVGSWDNEQFF.

The chain employs TRBV5-6 and TRBJ2-2; the D gene could be TRBD1 or TRBD2 (5 bases each). The germline V gene has CDR1 SGHDT and CDR2 YYEEEE. This CDR3 spans 14 amino acids. V was clipped by 3 bases and J by 6 bases, with 12 bases between them. The CDR3 region has the DNA TGTGCCAGCAGCTCGGGTGGGGGTCCCGGGGAGCTGTTTTTT. Translating gives CASSSGGGPGELFF.

Notes on this clone: Different DNA sequences within this sample yield the same CDR3. The V gene is TRBV2, the J gene TRBJ1-3; D gene ambiguous. V lost 1 base and J 2 bases, leaving 12 bases between the germline ends. Germline assignment: CDR1 SNHLY and CDR2 FYNNEI. The CDR3 consists of 16 residues. The CDR3 nucleotides read TGTGCCAGCAGTGAAGGTGGAGAGGGTGCTGGAAACACCATATATTTT. This gives the protein CASSEGGEGAGNTIYF.

The V and J genes are TRBV19 and TRBJ1-1; D unresolved. CDR1 and CDR2 (germline): LNHDA, SQIVND (reference sequence). Trimming cost V 5 bases and J 1 base, with 11 bases left between them. The CDR3 length is 14 residues. CDR3 sequence reads: CASSGWSENTEAFF. As DNA, the CDR3 is TGTGCCAGTAGTGGTTGGTCTGAGAACACTGAAGCTTTCTTT. The whole variable domain, filled in from reference TRBV19 and TRBJ1-1, reads DGGITQSPKYLFRKEGQNVTLSCEQNLNHDAMYWYRQDPGQGLRLIYYSQIVNDFQKGDIAEGYSVSREKKESFPLTVTSAQKNPTAFYLCASSGWSENTEAFFGQGTRLTVV.

As concerns this clone: The sample has other DNA sequences that encode this CDR3 too. The CDR3: CASGNNEQFF. CDR3 sequence (DNA): TGTGCCAGCGGAAACAATGAGCAGTTCTTC. The chain joins TRBV27 to TRBJ2-1; D call uncertain. In germline, CDR1 is MNHEY, CDR2 SMNVEV (reference sequence). Trimming shortened V by 8 bases and J by 5 bases, and 4 bases separated the two germline ends. The CDR3 has 10 amino acids.

V and J are TRBV27 and TRBJ1-2; 9 bases agree with TRBD1. The length of the CDR3 is 17 residues. Germline trimming cut 4 bases from V and 2 bases from J; bases unmatched to any gene: 11. Per germline, CDR1 MNHEY and CDR2 SMNVEV (reference sequence). The CDR3 DNA reads as TGTGCCAGCAGTTCCCTGGGGACAGGGCCTGTCAACTATGGCTACACCTTC. Protein sequence: CASSSLGTGPVNYGYTF.

The chain recombines TRBV11-2 with TRBJ2-7; no clear D. The CDR3 is 13 residues long. Per the germline V gene, CDR1 is SGHAT and CDR2 is FQNNGV. Trimming took off 5 bases at V and 2 bases at J, with 10 bases between the two ends. This CDR3 is CASSPMRTYEQYF. CDR3 in DNA: TGTGCCAGCAGCCCGATGAGGACCTACGAGCAGTACTTC. The variable domain in full, with the rest retrieved from reference TRBV11-2 and TRBJ2-7, is EAGVAQSPRYKIIEKRQSVAFWCNPISGHATLYWYQQILGQGPKLLIQFQNNGVVDDSQLPKDRFSAERLKGVDSTLKIQPAKLEDSAVYLCASSPMRTYEQYFGPGTRLTVT.

This sequence joins TRBV11-2 and TRBJ1-5; perhaps TRBD1 as D (6 bases). Germline V gives CDR1 SGHAT, CDR2 FQNNGV. The CDR3 extends over 13 amino acids. The V and J ends lost 4 bases and 7 bases respectively, with 11 bases between them. CDR3 coding DNA: TGTGCCAGCAGCTGGGACATGGCCCAGCCCCAGCATTTT. Its translation: CASSWDMAQPQHF. Combining the CDR3 with reference TRBV11-2 and TRBJ1-5 gives the whole variable domain EAGVAQSPRYKIIEKRQSVAFWCNPISGHATLYWYQQILGQGPKLLIQFQNNGVVDDSQLPKDRFSAERLKGVDSTLKIQPAKLEDSAVYLCASSWDMAQPQHFGDGTRLSIL.

The chain recombines TRBV7-9 with TRBJ2-2; tentative D call: TRBD2 (5 bases). Germline-derived CDR1 and CDR2 are SEHNR and FQNEAQ (reference sequence). The V gene lost 1 base and the J gene lost 3 bases, with 9 bases spanning the gap. The CDR3 runs to 15 residues. The CDR3 reads CASSLVRSDTGELFF. In nucleotides, the CDR3 is TGTGCCAGCAGCTTAGTTCGTAGCGACACCGGGGAGCTGTTTTTT.

This chain connects TRBV28 to TRBJ2-1, with 11 bases fitting TRBD2. With 6 bases clipped from V and 7 bases from J, the junction kept 14 bases outside the gene matches. Germline assignment: CDR1 MDHEN and CDR2 SYDVKM. The CDR3 contains 17 residues. In DNA form, the CDR3 reads TGTGCCAGCAGCTACCTTAGGCCTAGCGGGGGGTGGAATGAGCAGTTCTTC. Encoded protein: CASSYLRPSGGWNEQFF. Supplemented by reference TRBV28 and TRBJ2-1, the full variable domain reads DVKVTQSSRYLVKRTGEKVFLECVQDMDHENMFWYRQDPGLGLRLIYFSYDVKMKEKGDIPEGYSVSREKKERFSLILESASTNQTSMYLCASSYLRPSGGWNEQFFGPGTRLTVL.

V usage is TRBV27 and J usage is TRBJ1-5, with a weak D call TRBD1 (6 bases). Germline CDR1 reads MNHEY; CDR2 reads SMNVEV (reference sequence). V lost 3 bases to trimming and J lost 9 bases, with 15 bases between them. The CDR3 totals 14 residues. For the CDR3, the DNA is TGTGCCAGCAGTTTGGGGGGCCCCCTGGGGCCCCAGCATTTT. It codes for CASSLGGPLGPQHF.

The chain combines TRBV27 with TRBJ2-7; 7 nucleotides align to TRBD1. The CDR3 consists of 17 residues. The J segment lost 5 bases and the V segment lost 1 base, leaving 14 bases of the junction unmatched. Germline CDR1 and CDR2: MNHEY and SMNVEV (reference sequence). CDR3 DNA sequence: TGTGCCAGCAGTTTATACCCCCAGGGGACAGAACTCGACGAGCAGTACTTC. Translated, it gives CASSLYPQGTELDEQYF.

As concerns this clone: This specimen includes other DNA sequences encoding the same CDR3. The V gene is TRBV30, the J gene TRBJ1-5, with unresolved D. Germline CDR1 GTSNPN, CDR2 SVGIG (reference sequence). The CDR3 has 14 residues. V was pared by 0 bases and J by 1 base, with 7 bases between. CDR3 sequence (DNA): TGTGCCTGGAGTGTAGGCGGAAGCAATCAGCCCCAGCATTTT. The encoded protein is CAWSVGGSNQPQHF. Combining the CDR3 with reference TRBV30 and TRBJ1-5 gives the whole variable domain SQTIHQWPATLVQPVGSPLSLECTVEGTSNPNLYWYRQAAGRGLQLLFYSVGIGQISSEVPQNLSASRPQDRQFILSSKKLLLSDSGFYLCAWSVGGSNQPQHFGDGTRLSIL.

Of note for this clone: It may be a read error: a sequence one base away is much more abundant. This CDR3 is also generated by other DNA sequences in the sample. Written as DNA, the CDR3 is TGTGCCAGCAGCTTAGGTTCCTACGAGCAGTACTTC. Amino acid sequence: CASSLGSYEQYF. The chain uses TRBV7-9 and TRBJ2-5; D gene uncertain. Near its end, the DNA agrees better with TRBJ2-7, so the J call may be wrong. CDR1 and CDR2 from the germline V gene are SEHNR and FQNEAQ (reference sequence). This CDR3 spans 12 amino acids.

V gene TRBV28 combines with J gene TRBJ2-6; unclear D gene. Germline CDR1 is MDHEN and CDR2 is SYDVKM. CDR3 length: 15 amino acids. V was trimmed by 6 bases and J by 0 bases, leaving 9 bases between them. CDR3: CASRDGTSGANVLTF. The CDR3 region has the DNA TGTGCCAGCAGGGACGGAACCTCTGGGGCCAACGTCCTGACTTTC.

The chain joins TRBV10-3 to TRBJ2-7; the match to TRBD1 covers 9 bases. The CDR3 contains 12 residues. With 6 bases clipped from V and 3 bases from J, the junction kept 0 bases outside the gene matches. The germline gives CDR1 ENHRY, CDR2 SYGVKD. The CDR3, as DNA: TGTGCCATCAGGGGACAGGGCTACGAGCAGTACTTC. Amino acid sequence: CAIRGQGYEQYF.

This clone has a single count. The chain has TRBV13 and TRBJ2-7, with 9 bases identical to TRBD1. CDR3 length: 14 residues. The germline V gene has CDR1 PRHDT and CDR2 FYEKMQ (reference sequence). V shed 4 bases and J 13 bases; nucleotides not matched to a gene: 14. In nucleotides, the CDR3 is TGTGCCAGCAGCTCGGGACAGGGCGCCTTGATTCCTTACTTC. Protein: CASSSGQGALIPYF.

The V call is TRBV4-1, the J call TRBJ2-2, with 9 bases identical to TRBD1. CDR1 and CDR2 from the germline V gene are MGHRA and YSYEKL. CDR3 length: 17 amino acids. V trimming: 4 bases; J trimming: 3 bases; junction bases outside the gene matches: 9. As DNA, the CDR3 is TGCGCCAGCAGCCTAGAACAGGGGGCGTCGGACACCGGGGAGCTGTTTTTT. Translating it yields CASSLEQGASDTGELFF.

The V and J genes are TRBV7-9 and TRBJ2-1; D is ambiguous. V lost 5 bases, J lost 0 bases, and 17 bases lay in between. CDR1 and CDR2 (germline): SEHNR, FQNEAQ (reference sequence). The CDR3 spans 17 residues. The CDR3, as DNA: TGTGCCAGCAGCCCCAGCGAGGTTACAAGCTCCTACAATGAGCAGTTCTTC. Encoded protein: CASSPSEVTSSYNEQFF.

The gene calls are TRBV28 and TRBJ1-1; D ambiguous. The V end was cut by 0 bases, the J end by 11 bases, with 13 bases between. The CDR3 is 13 amino acids. CDR1 and CDR2 (germline): MDHEN, SYDVKM. In nucleotides, the CDR3 is TGTGCCAGCAGTTTATGGAATTCCCCAGCGGCTTTCTTT. This sequence encodes CASSLWNSPAAFF.

V usage is TRBV11-2 and J usage is TRBJ2-5; D might be TRBD2 (5 bases). The CDR3 extends over 14 amino acids. The germline gives CDR1 SGHAT, CDR2 FQNNGV. The V gene lost 5 bases and the J gene lost 0 bases, with 10 bases spanning the gap. CDR3 DNA: TGTGCCAGCAGCCCCGAGCGGAACCAAGAGACCCAGTACTTC. Protein product: CASSPERNQETQYF.